The present T cell receptor (beta chain) was sequenced within a study of blood T cell repertoires in COVID-19. As for the study in general: Sources were T cells, B-cell-depleted T cells, or PBMCs; the material itself was cDNA or gDNA.

In germline, CDR1 is SGHRS, CDR2 YFSETQ. V lost 4 bases to trimming and J lost 5 bases; unmatched junction nucleotides: 9. This CDR3 contains 15 residues. Produced via immunoSEQ multiplex PCR; TCRdb's table is partial and in-frame only. The sample comprises 310,000 or so clones, about 89% of which are singletons, and 2% to 2.5% rests with the top ten. This clonotype was sampled from a woman aged 25-40 years with COVID-19, enrolled during active disease. V is TRBV5-1 and J is TRBJ2-5; 9 bases map to TRBD1. What was sequenced was peripheral blood. The CDR3 loop is CASSPGDRVGETQYF. The CDR3 DNA follows: TGCGCCAGCAGCCCGGGGGACAGGGTTGGCGAGACCCAGTACTTC.